Detailed here is one T cell receptor beta chain. Its antigen is not known. An end of the junction differs from the germline gene, which may be a read error. The authors made TCR beta cDNA from about 500 ng total RNA with a constant-region primer. ARM-PCR was slightly modified, and three nested multiplex PCR rounds with it gave rise to the TCR beta libraries. One entry per CDR3 protein results from TCRdb running MiXCR on the multiplex PCR reads. The data hold 50,000 to 70,000 distinct CDR3 sequences, with 55% to 75% observed a single time. DNA and RNA were both co-extracted from approximately 20-30 mg of bulk tissue that had not been sorted. Each participant had primary liver carcinoma, and surgical resection was the treatment. These data originate in a study of tumor-infiltrating lymphocytes in primary liver carcinoma. Study-level points and caveats: Representation across all five tumor regions was limited to only about 7-25% of top clones.

The receptor's source is a man between 35 and 55 years old with primary liver carcinoma and hepatitis B virus infection. The sample taken for sequencing was liver tumor tissue from sampling region 2. Subset denoted: tumor region T2, inferior pole.

The DNA of the CDR3 is TGTGTCAGCAGCCAAAAACAGGGAATGAACACTGAAGCTTTCTTT. Residues: CVSSQKQGMNTEAFF. The V gene is TRBV4-2, the J gene TRBJ1-1; the D gene is possibly TRBD1 (6 bases). This CDR3 has 15 residues. Per the germline V gene, CDR1 is LGHNA and CDR2 is YNFKEQ.